These 25 T cell receptor beta chains were sequenced from one sample in a study of T cell responses to AZD1222 COVID-19 vaccine. Clones were sequenced by immunoSEQ multiplex PCR, and TCRdb holds only the in-frame ones, with some missing. This table has fewer than 140,000 clones, approximately 87% appearing once. The starting material was peripheral blood, obtained on day 0 of AZD1222 vaccination. These receptors were obtained from an adult in good health.

V usage is TRBV11-1 and J usage is TRBJ2-7, with a weak D call TRBD1 (7 bases). Trimming removed 5 bases at V and 3 bases at J, with 17 bases between. Germline V gene lookup returns CDR1 SGHAT and CDR2 FQDESV (reference sequence). The CDR3 has 15 amino acids. Here the CDR3 DNA reads TGTGCCAGCAGCCCAGGGGGAGGTGCGGTCTACGAGCAGTACTTC. Translation: CASSPGGGAVYEQYF.

The rearrangement links TRBV7-3 to TRBJ2-1; 7 nucleotides align to TRBD1. The CDR3 totals 15 residues. The J segment lost 5 bases and the V segment lost 4 bases, leaving 8 bases of the junction unmatched. From germline, CDR1 is SGHTA and CDR2 FQGTGA. The CDR3 coding sequence is TGTGCCAGCAGCTCCCGACAGGGTGCCCACAATGAGCAGTTCTTC. This sequence encodes CASSSRQGAHNEQFF.

The chain links TRBV3-1 (or the pseudogene TRBV3-2) to TRBJ1-2; 7 bases line up with TRBD1. This CDR3 has 15 amino acids. Germline-derived CDR1 and CDR2 are LGHDT and YNNKEL (reference sequence). V lost 0 bases and J lost 2; bases outside the gene matches: 3. The CDR3 DNA follows: TGTGCCAGCAGCCAAGATGTGACAGGGAACTATGGCTACACCTTC. This translates into CASSQDVTGNYGYTF.

V gene TRBV5-4 combines with J gene TRBJ1-2; D is ambiguous. Looked up from germline, CDR1 is SGHNT and CDR2 is YYREEE (reference sequence). Trimming took 0 bases from V and 8 from J, leaving 14 bases between them. This CDR3 contains 14 residues. For the CDR3, the DNA is TGTGCCAGCAGCTTGGGCAAGGGAGAATGGGGCTACACCTTC. This gives the protein CASSLGKGEWGYTF.

The chain combines TRBV9 with TRBJ2-2, with 11 positions matching TRBD1. V was clipped by 1 base and J by 2 bases; unmatched bases: 1. This CDR3 comprises 16 residues. Germline V gene lookup returns CDR1 SGDLS and CDR2 YYNGEE. CDR3 nucleotides: TGTGCCAGCAGCGTATGGACAGGGGGCAACACCGGGGAGCTGTTTTTT. Translating gives CASSVWTGGNTGELFF.

The chain links TRBV6-5 to TRBJ1-4; 8 bases align to TRBD1. Germline V lookup: CDR1 MNHEY, CDR2 SVGAGI. With 6 bases clipped from V and 5 bases from J, the junction kept 5 bases outside the gene matches. CDR3 length: 14 amino acids. The CDR3 sequence is CASSRTGRNEKLFF. CDR3 DNA sequence: TGTGCCAGCAGCCGGACAGGGAGGAATGAAAAACTGTTTTTT.

The rearrangement uses TRBV18 and TRBJ1-4; the match to TRBD1 covers 10 bases. The germline gives CDR1 KGHSH, CDR2 LQKENI. This CDR3 is built from 16 residues. The V and J ends lost 3 bases and 8 bases, in that order; junction bases with no gene match: 9. The CDR3 loop is CASSPPGQGLGEKLFF. The CDR3 DNA reads TGTGCCAGCTCACCGCCGGGACAGGGGTTAGGCGAAAAACTGTTTTTT.

This chain uses TRBV7-2 with TRBJ2-2, with TRBD2 matching 11 bases. V lost 2 bases to trimming and J lost 8 bases; unmatched junction nucleotides: 10. The V gene's germline CDR1 is SGHTA and CDR2 FQGNSA. The CDR3 covers 17 residues. The CDR3, as DNA: TGTGCCAGCAGCTTAAATCATGTCTCTAGCGGGAGGGGGGAGCTGTTTTTT. Amino acid sequence: CASSLNHVSSGRGELFF.

The rearrangement joins TRBV2 to TRBJ2-1; TRBD2 agrees at 7 bases. The germline gives CDR1 SNHLY, CDR2 FYNNEI. This CDR3 region has 17 residues. Germline trimming cut 3 bases from V and 1 base from J; bases unmatched to any gene: 9. In DNA, the CDR3 is TGTGCCAGCAGTGATTTCCGACTGGGGGGGTCCTACAATGAGCAGTTCTTC. Protein: CASSDFRLGGSYNEQFF.

The V and J genes are TRBV30 and TRBJ1-5; D is possibly TRBD1 (5 bases). This CDR3 has 13 amino acids. Germline lookup yields CDR1 GTSNPN and CDR2 SVGIG (reference sequence). V was cut by 1 base and J by 1 base, with 5 bases left in between. As DNA, the CDR3 is TGTGCCTGGAGTGGGGGGAGCAATCAGCCCCAGCATTTT. Protein: CAWSGGSNQPQHF.

This chain uses TRBV28 with TRBJ2-1; D is unclear. The CDR3 is 15 amino acids. CDR1 and CDR2 from the germline V gene are MDHEN and SYDVKM. V was shortened by 2 bases and J by 0 bases, with 8 bases between the two germline ends. The CDR3 spells CASSLPRSSYNEQFF. As DNA, the CDR3 is TGTGCCAGCAGTTTACCCCGGAGCTCCTACAATGAGCAGTTCTTC.

J is TRBJ2-1 and V is TRBV11-1, with D hard to call. CDR1 and CDR2 (germline): SGHAT, FQDESV (reference sequence). This CDR3 is built from 13 residues. The V and J ends lost 1 base and 8 bases respectively, with 9 bases between them. As DNA, the CDR3 is TGTGCCAGCAGCTTAGAGGTGGCTTATGAGCAGTTCTTC. This codes for CASSLEVAYEQFF.

The chain employs TRBV19 and TRBJ1-2; tentatively, D is TRBD1 (5 bases). The CDR3 runs 15 residues. The germline V gene has CDR1 LNHDA and CDR2 SQIVND (reference sequence). The V end was cut by 6 bases, the J end by 0 bases, with 14 bases between. CDR3 DNA sequence: TGTGCCAGTAGGGAATGGACACCTACTAACTATGGCTACACCTTC. It translates to CASREWTPTNYGYTF.

This chain connects TRBV4-3 to TRBJ2-7, with 7 nucleotides matching TRBD1. Germline CDR1 and CDR2: LGHNA and YSLEER. After removal of 4 bases from V and 3 bases from J, the junction contained 9 bases not matched to a gene. This CDR3 region has 15 residues. CDR3 coding DNA: TGCGCCAGCAGCCTCTACCAACAGGGGAACTACGAGCAGTACTTC. It codes for CASSLYQQGNYEQYF.

The V call is TRBV11-2, the J call TRBJ1-1; D is ambiguous. There are 13 residues in the CDR3. Germline lookup yields CDR1 SGHAT and CDR2 FQNNGV. V was trimmed by 0 bases and J by 4 bases, leaving 6 bases between them. This CDR3 reads CASSLDFRTEAFF. The DNA of the CDR3 is TGTGCCAGCAGCTTAGATTTCCGCACTGAAGCTTTCTTT.

In this sample, this clone turned up once. The rearrangement joins TRBV10-3 to TRBJ2-1, with 10 bases identical to TRBD2. Germline V gene sequence: CDR1 ENHRY, CDR2 SYGVKD. This CDR3 has 15 amino acids. V lost 3 bases and J lost 7; bases outside the gene matches: 6. CDR3 bases: TGTGCCATCAGTGAACTGTCGGGACTAGCGAATGAGCAGTTCTTC. Amino acid sequence: CAISELSGLANEQFF.

V and J are TRBV29-1 and TRBJ2-1, with 10 bases identical to TRBD2. CDR1 and CDR2 (germline): SQVTM, ANQGSEA. V dropped 7 bases and J dropped 7; count of bases not matched to a gene: 13. The CDR3 covers 15 residues. Here the CDR3 reads CSAYRASGGENEQFF. The CDR3 DNA sequence: TGCAGCGCCTACAGGGCTAGCGGGGGCGAAAATGAGCAGTTCTTC.

V gene TRBV11-2 combines with J gene TRBJ1-1; D may be TRBD1 (6 bases). V was shortened by 2 bases and J by 5 bases, with 12 bases between the two germline ends. The V gene's germline CDR1 is SGHAT and CDR2 FQNNGV. CDR3 size: 14 residues. CDR3 in DNA: TGTGCCAGCAGCTTATCTGGGGGCTGGACTGAAGCTTTCTTT. Translating gives CASSLSGGWTEAFF.

This sequence joins TRBV19 and TRBJ1-2, with D possibly TRBD1 on 6 matching bases. The V gene's germline CDR1 is LNHDA and CDR2 SQIVND (reference sequence). This CDR3 contains 17 residues. V was pared by 2 bases and J by 4 bases, with 20 bases between. CDR3 loop: CASSILRGGDFGYGYTF. The DNA of the CDR3 is TGTGCCAGTAGTATACTCAGGGGAGGCGATTTTGGCTATGGCTACACCTTC.

V and J are TRBV6-1 and TRBJ1-6; D is uncertain. The CDR3 runs to 15 residues. Trimming pared 3 bases from V and 7 bases from J, leaving 13 bases between. Germline V gives CDR1 MNHNS, CDR2 SASEGT. Here the CDR3 DNA reads TGTGCCAGCAGTGAGATCGGCACAGTGAATTCACCCCTCCACTTT. Translation gives CASSEIGTVNSPLHF.

V is TRBV18 and J is TRBJ1-6; 7 bases are shared with TRBD1. Germline CDR1 is KGHSH and CDR2 is LQKENI. This CDR3 spans 13 amino acids. Trimming cost V 4 bases and J 7 bases; bases outside gene matches: 1. DNA for the CDR3: TGTGCCAGCTCACGGGACAGCAATTCACCCCTCCACTTT. This codes for CASSRDSNSPLHF.

The V call is TRBV5-6, the J call TRBJ2-7; 10 nucleotides agree with TRBD1. V lost 5 bases and J lost 4; bases outside the gene matches: 6. This CDR3 comprises 14 residues. CDR1 is SGHDT, CDR2 YYEEEE, per germline. CDR3 protein: CASSSGQGWYEQYF. Written as DNA, the CDR3 is TGTGCCAGCAGTTCGGGACAGGGGTGGTACGAGCAGTACTTC.

There are a few counts of this clone. This chain uses TRBV7-3 with TRBJ2-1; TRBD2 matches at 9 bases. The germline CDR1 and CDR2 sequences are SGHTA and FQGTGA. CDR3 length: 15 residues. Unmatched junction bases numbered 4, after V lost 2 bases and J lost 5 bases. The CDR3 nucleotides are TGTGCCAGCAGCTTATTGACTAGCGGAAACAATGAGCAGTTCTTC. It codes for CASSLLTSGNNEQFF.

The sample holds many counts of this clone. The chain is built from TRBV28 and TRBJ2-7, with D hard to call. V lost 1 base and J lost 1, with 8 bases in between. Germline V gene lookup returns CDR1 MDHEN and CDR2 SYDVKM. The CDR3 has 14 residues. The CDR3 region has the DNA TGTGCCAGCAGTTTATACAGCGAGTCCTACGAGCAGTACTTC. Its protein is CASSLYSESYEQYF.

The chain combines TRBV5-8 with TRBJ1-6; 8 positions match TRBD1. The germline V gene has CDR1 SGHTS and CDR2 YDEGEE. The length of the CDR3 is 14 residues. Trimming took 6 bases from V and 14 from J; bases not matched to a gene: 13. CDR3 in DNA: TGTGCCAGCAAAATCCAGGGGGCTCTAGCCTCCCTCCACTTT. Translation gives CASKIQGALASLHF.